This TCR beta chain was sequenced for a study of shared clonotypes between healthy human individuals (dated by TCRdb to the early 2020s). For the study in its entirety: The cohort comprised a couple of women and three men aged 18 to 49 years. For each donor, CD4 naive and CD4 memory were each run on three plates, CD8 naive on two plates, and CD8 memory on one plate. Blood TCR repertoires of five healthy adults were deeply sequenced to estimate repertoire size and the extent of clonotype sharing between individuals. To increase sequencing depth and limit assay-specific biases, TCR repertoire library preparation and sequencing were carried out by different laboratories using diverse techniques. Per donor, leukapheresis produced somewhere between about 0.94 and 9 billion PBMCs.

Using the deep immunoSEQ assay, multiplex PCR amplified TCR CDR3 regions from genomic DNA. Extracted genomic DNA from each cell subset was distributed evenly across all wells of several immunoSEQ 96-well plates, and each plate was treated as a replicate. For sorted subsets, about 0.2 ug genomic DNA, equal to about 30,000 T cell genomes, was loaded into each replicate PCR. Purified libraries were measured with a Qubit 3.0 fluorometer, size-checked on a Bioanalyzer 2100, and measured again with the KAPA Library Quantification kit. Every immunoSEQ 96-well plate was sequenced on a dedicated single-read 150-cycle Illumina NextSeq 550 flow cell. Per the original workflow: Because the immunoSEQ output included only junctional sequences and no quality scores, the filtering could not be the same as the filtering used for full-length reads. Sequences were annotated with PyIR, a Python wrapper for IgBLAST v1.9, using IMGT germline references to assign V/J genes and CDR3. Reads with weak V/J assignments (E-value above 1e-6), missing CDR3, stop codons, out-of-frame junctions, or ambiguous translated residues were removed. A V3J clonotype was defined by an identical inferred V gene, J gene, and CDR3 amino acid sequence. Percentage overlap between repertoires was computed as shared unique clonotypes divided by the size of the smaller repertoire. Richness of each repertoire was evaluated using RTK rarefaction, the Chao1 estimator, and Recon v2.1 estimates of unobserved clonotypes. Generation probabilities were computed with OLGA for all TCRbeta clonotypes obtained by the gDNA method from several donors. The table comes from immuneACCESS by way of TCRdb, which keeps in-frame sequences with V and J called. Part of the clones is missing from these tables; in studies checked, under half for an unresolved V gene and the rest for unknown reasons. V and J calls and clone size are as listed in that table; D and trimming were resolved from the DNA. This sample lists over 2 million clones; approximately 90% were detected once. Around 0.35% of the sample is taken by the ten largest.

Concerning this clone itself: Its antigen is unknown. Per-base qualities were not stored, and no clone one base away is much larger.

The study at large found these results: Incomplete sequencing was indicated by rarefaction of sorted-subset datasets, despite the large sequencing depth. Based on pairwise subsampling, the degree of clonotype sharing among donors was expected to be affected by sequencing depth. Clonotypes shared by all four sorted-subset donors showed higher generation probabilities than non-shared clonotypes. Because the study included only a small number of donors, the genetic and exposure-history diversity represented was limited. Naive subsets generally had larger estimated clonotype richness than memory subsets. Sharing across a few donors was observed for about 4.8% of naive CD4, about 4% of naive CD8, over 2% of memory CD4, and around 0.4% of memory CD8 clonotypes. Sampling was limited to blood, and TCR repertoires in tissue likely differ from TCR repertoires in blood.

Donors were healthy HIV-negative adults with no recently reported acute infections or vaccinations. Every donor was a Caucasian adult residing in Nashville, Tennessee, USA. Magnetic negative selection was used to enrich CD4+ T cells, after which naive cells were positively selected on CD45RA and the negative fraction became the memory subset. After blood collection by leukapheresis, PBMCs were isolated using Ficoll-Histopaque density gradient centrifugation and then cryopreserved in the vapor phase of liquid nitrogen. Purity and quantity of every magnetically sorted T cell population were checked by analytical flow cytometry. Genomic DNA was isolated from each sorted fraction and quantified by UV absorbance on a Nanodrop 2000c. The CDR3 covers 12 residues, taking in both the cysteine and the phenylalanine. Of all the DNA, just the CDR3 is kept, 36 bases in frame from base 1. The junction carries 5 bases between V and J, which are trimmed by 3 bases and 3 bases respectively. CDR1 and CDR2, per the germline V gene, are SGHRS and YFSETQ.

The sample comprised naive CD4+ T cells from PBMCs. What the cell subset or site label conveys for this sample: CD45RA+ positively selected. The sequence is built from TRBV5-1 and TRBJ2-3, with the D gene not confidently named. The receptor was isolated from a man aged 18-30 years in good health. Some clones in this sample may be carry-over from other donors' samples. The nucleotides read TGCGCCAGCAGCTATCAGACAGATACGCAGTATTTT. Its protein product is CASSYQTDTQYF.